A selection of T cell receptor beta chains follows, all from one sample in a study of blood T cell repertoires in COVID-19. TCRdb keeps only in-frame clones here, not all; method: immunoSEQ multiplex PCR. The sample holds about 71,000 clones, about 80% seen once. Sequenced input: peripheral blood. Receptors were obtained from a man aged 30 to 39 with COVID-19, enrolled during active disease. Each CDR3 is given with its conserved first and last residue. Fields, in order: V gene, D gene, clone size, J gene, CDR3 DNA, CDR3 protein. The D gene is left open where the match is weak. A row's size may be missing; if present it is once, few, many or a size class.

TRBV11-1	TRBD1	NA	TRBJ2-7	TGTGCCAGCAGCTTGGGCAGGGGGCGCGACGAGCAGTACTTC	CASSLGRGRDEQYF
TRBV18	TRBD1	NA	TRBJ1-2	TGTGCCAGCTCACCACCGTCACGGACAGGGACTTTCGATGGCTACACCTTC	CASSPPSRTGTFDGYTF
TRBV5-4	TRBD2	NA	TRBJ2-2	TGTGCCAGCAGCTTGTATCTAGCGGGAGGTGGGGAGCTGTTTTTT	CASSLYLAGGGELFF
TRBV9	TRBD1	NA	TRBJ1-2	TGTGCCAGCAGCGGTCCCACCTCGCGGGACAGGGACTATGGCTACACCTTC	CASSGPTSRDRDYGYTF
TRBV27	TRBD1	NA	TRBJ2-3	TGTGCCAGCAGTTTATCGGTCGACAGGGGGAACGCCGAAAGCACAGATACGCAGTATTTT	CASSLSVDRGNAESTDTQYF
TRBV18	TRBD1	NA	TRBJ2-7	TGTGCCAGCTCACCAAGGGACAGCCCCTCCTACGAGCAGTACTTC	CASSPRDSPSYEQYF
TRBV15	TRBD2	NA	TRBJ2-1	TGTGCCACCAGCAGAAGAGGACTAGCGGGAGGGAGCTCCTACAATGAGCAGTTCTTC	CATSRRGLAGGSSYNEQFF
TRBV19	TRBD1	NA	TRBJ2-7	TGTGCCAGTAGAACCGCGGGACAGGGCTCCTACGAGCAGTACTTC	CASRTAGQGSYEQYF
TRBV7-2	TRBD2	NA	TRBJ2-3	TGTGCCAGCAGCTTAGATAGCGGGAGAAGAGATACGCAGTATTTT	CASSLDSGRRDTQYF
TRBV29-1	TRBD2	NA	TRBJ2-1	TGCAGCGTTCCTCTAGCGGGGGGGAGGGTGTTCTTC	CSVPLAGGRVFF
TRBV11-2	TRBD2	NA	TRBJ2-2	TGTGCCAGCAGCTTAAGGAGTGGGGGGGACGGGGAGCTGTTTTTT	CASSLRSGGDGELFF
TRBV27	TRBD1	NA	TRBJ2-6	TGTGCCAGCAGGGGACAGGGGGCCGGGGCCAACGTCCTGACTTTC	CASRGQGAGANVLTF
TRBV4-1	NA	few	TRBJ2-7	TGCGCCAGCAGCCAAGATGGTCAGGGGAACTACGAGCAGTACTTC	CASSQDGQGNYEQYF
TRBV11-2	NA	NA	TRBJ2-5	TGTGCCAGCAGCTCGACCGGGGGCCAAGAGACCCAGTACTTC	CASSSTGGQETQYF
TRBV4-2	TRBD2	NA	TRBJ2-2	TGTGCCAGCAACCAGTTTAGCGGGAGGAACACCGGGGAGCTGTTTTTT	CASNQFSGRNTGELFF
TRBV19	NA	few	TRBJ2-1	TGTGCCAGTAGTGCTCGGAGCACTGAGCAGTTCTTC	CASSARSTEQFF
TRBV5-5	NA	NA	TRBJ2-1	TGTGCCAGCAGCTTGGTACAGGGGCGGGGCAATGAGCAGTTCTTC	CASSLVQGRGNEQFF
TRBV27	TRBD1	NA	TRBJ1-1	TGTGCCAGCAGTTTACAGGGGGCGAGGGGTGGGCGGAAGAACACTGAAGCTTTCTTT	CASSLQGARGGRKNTEAFF
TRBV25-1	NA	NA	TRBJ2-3	TGTGCCAGCAAACAAGACGGACTGAGAGCGTCAGATACGCAGTATTTT	CASKQDGLRASDTQYF
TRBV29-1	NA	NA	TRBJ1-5	TGCAGCGTGGGAACAGGTTACAATCAGCCCCAGCATTTT	CSVGTGYNQPQHF
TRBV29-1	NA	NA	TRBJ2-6	TGCAGCGTTAGAACAGGGTCCGGGGCCAACGTCCTGACTTTC	CSVRTGSGANVLTF
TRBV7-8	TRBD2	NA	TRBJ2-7	TGTGCCAGCAGCGCCCAACTAGCGGGGGCTTCCTACGAGCAGTACTTC	CASSAQLAGASYEQYF
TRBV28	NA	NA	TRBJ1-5	TGTGCCAGCAGTGCCGACACAGTTAGCAATCAGCCCCAGCATTTT	CASSADTVSNQPQHF
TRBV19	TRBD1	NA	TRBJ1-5	TGTGCCAGTACCCGAGGACAGGGCAATCAGCCCCAGCATTTT	CASTRGQGNQPQHF
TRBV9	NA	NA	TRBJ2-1	TGTGCCAGCAGCCCCGACACATCTCCCTACAATGAGCAGTTCTTC	CASSPDTSPYNEQFF
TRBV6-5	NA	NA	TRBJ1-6	TGTGCCAGCAGAGGGGACATATGGAATAATTCACCCCTCCACTTT	CASRGDIWNNSPLHF
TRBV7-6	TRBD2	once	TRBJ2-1	TGTGCCAGCAGCTTAGCAGTTGGGCGGGGGGACAATGAGCAGTTCTTC	CASSLAVGRGDNEQFF
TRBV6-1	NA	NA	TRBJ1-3	TGTGCCAGCAGTGTACTCCATGGGGGGGACTCTGGAAACACCATATATTTT	CASSVLHGGDSGNTIYF
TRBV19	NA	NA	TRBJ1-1	TGTGCCAGTAGTACTCAGGGGATCGGCACTGAAGCTTTCTTT	CASSTQGIGTEAFF
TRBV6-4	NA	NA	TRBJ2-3	TGTGCCAGCAGTGACGCGATCACAGATACGCAGTATTTT	CASSDAITDTQYF
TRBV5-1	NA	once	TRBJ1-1	TGCGCCAGCAGCCCGGATGGGAAGACAGTGAACACTGAAGCTTTCTTT	CASSPDGKTVNTEAFF
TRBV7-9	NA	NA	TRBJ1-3	TGTGCCAGCAGCTACAGGGAAATCTCTGGAAACACCATATATTTT	CASSYREISGNTIYF
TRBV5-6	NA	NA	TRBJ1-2	TGTGCCAGCAGCTTGGGGGGCCCGGACTATGGCTACACCTTC	CASSLGGPDYGYTF
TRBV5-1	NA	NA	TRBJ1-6	TGCGCCAGCAGTGCAAATGTCGGTAATTCACCCCTCCACTTT	CASSANVGNSPLHF
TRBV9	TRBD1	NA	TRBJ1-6	TGTGCCAGCAGCGTAGAGGGGACAGGGCTGACACCCCTCCACTTT	CASSVEGTGLTPLHF
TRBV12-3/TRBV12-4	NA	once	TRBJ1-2	TGTGCCAGCAGTTTCGGACAGCTTGGCGGCTACACCTTC	CASSFGQLGGYTF
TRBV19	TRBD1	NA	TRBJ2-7	TGTGCCAGTAGTATTACAGGGGGCTACGAGCAGTACTTC	CASSITGGYEQYF
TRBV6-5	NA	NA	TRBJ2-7	TGTGCCAGCAGGCCTCCGGGTTCTAGCTCCTACGAGCAGTACTTC	CASRPPGSSSYEQYF
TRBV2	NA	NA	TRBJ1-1	TGTGCCAGCCTGCGGGGGGAGAACACTGAAGCTTTCTTT	CASLRGENTEAFF
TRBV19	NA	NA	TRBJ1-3	TGTGCCAGTAGTATCACATCCGCATATGGAAACACCATATATTTT	CASSITSAYGNTIYF
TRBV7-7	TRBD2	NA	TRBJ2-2	TGTGCTAGCAGCCCCGGGACTAGGGCGAACACCGGGGAGCTGTTTTTT	CASSPGTRANTGELFF
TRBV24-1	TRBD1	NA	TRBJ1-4	TGTGCCACCAGTGATCCGTCGGGACAGGGGGTGGCTGAAAAACTGTTTTTT	CATSDPSGQGVAEKLFF
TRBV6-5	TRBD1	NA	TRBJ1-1	TGTGCCAGCAGCCGACGGGACAGGGGCGGCACTGAAGCTTTCTTT	CASSRRDRGGTEAFF
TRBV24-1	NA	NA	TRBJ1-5	TGTGCCACCAGTGATCGTTCCAGGGCGGGCAATCAGCCCCAGCATTTT	CATSDRSRAGNQPQHF
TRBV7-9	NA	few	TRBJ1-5	TGTGCCAGCAGCTTGAACGGGTACCAGCCCCAGCATTTT	CASSLNGYQPQHF
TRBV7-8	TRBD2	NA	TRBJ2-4	TGTGCCAGCAGCTTACGGGGACTAGCGGGAGCAGCAACCAAAAACATTCAGTACTTC	CASSLRGLAGAATKNIQYF
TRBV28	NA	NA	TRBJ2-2	TGTGCCAGCAGTCTATCACTAGCGAACACCGGGGAGCTGTTTTTT	CASSLSLANTGELFF
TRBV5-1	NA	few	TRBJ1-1	TGCGCCAGCAGCCCCGGAGGAGCCACGTGGACTGAAGCTTTCTTT	CASSPGGATWTEAFF
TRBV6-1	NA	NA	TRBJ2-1	TGTGCCAGCAGTGAAGTGGGGGGGGCGCGCAATGAGCAGTTCTTC	CASSEVGGARNEQFF
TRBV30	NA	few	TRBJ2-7	TGTGCCTGGAGCGACCACAGGGCCGGAGGATTCTACGAGCAGTACTTC	CAWSDHRAGGFYEQYF
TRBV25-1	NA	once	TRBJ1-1	TGTGCCAGCCGTAAACAGGGTATGAACACTGAAGCTTTCTTT	CASRKQGMNTEAFF
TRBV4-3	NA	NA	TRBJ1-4	TGCGCCAGCAGCCAATTCCGTACAGGGAATAATGAAAAACTGTTTTTT	CASSQFRTGNNEKLFF
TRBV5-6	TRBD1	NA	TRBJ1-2	TGTGCGCTTGATACAGGGACAGACTATGGCTACACCTTC	CALDTGTDYGYTF